These 5 T cell receptor beta chains were all obtained from the same sample, sequenced in a study of tumor-infiltrating lymphocytes in primary liver carcinoma. Priming with a constant-region primer yielded TCR beta cDNA from 450 to 600 ng total RNA. TCR beta libraries came from three nested multiplex PCR rounds using slightly modified ARM-PCR. Researchers ran the first two PCR rounds for around 10 cycles each with TRBV1-TRBV30 forward primers and a C-beta reverse primer. Each CDR3 protein is one row after TCRdb ran MiXCR on the multiplex PCR reads. Of about 120,000 distinct CDR3 sequences listed, roughly 69% are singletons. Investigators took RNA and DNA out together from roughly 21-30 mg of unsorted bulk tissue. Sample: liver tumor tissue from sampling region 1. The subset here: tumor region T1, superior pole. The receptors derive from a woman aged 60 to 75 with primary liver carcinoma and hepatitis B virus infection.

Notes on this clonotype: Since a much larger clone is just one base distant, this may be a read error. This sequence joins TRBV28 and TRBJ1-2; tentative D call: TRBD1 (6 bases). Germline loops: CDR1 MDHEN, CDR2 SYDVKM. This CDR3 contains 13 residues. The V end lost 6 bases, the J end lost 8 bases, and 16 bases lay between the germline ends. CDR3 coding DNA: TGTGCCAGCAGATCGAGGACAGTGCAAGGCTACACCTTC. Encoded protein: CASRSRTVQGYTF.

A word on this clonotype: Since no conserved phenylalanine or tryptophan closes the CDR3, a read error is the likely cause. The V and J genes are TRBV11-2 and TRBJ1-1; a possible D gene is TRBD1 (5 bases). This CDR3 spans 15 amino acids. Trimming removed 4 bases at V and 2 bases at J, with 14 bases between. Germline CDR1 and CDR2: SGHAT and FQNNGV. Here the CDR3 DNA reads TGTGCCAGCAGCTACGCCGGGGGGACTAACACTGAAGCTTTCCTT. Protein product: CASSYAGGTNTEAFL.

For this clonotype: The germline gene is not matched at one end of the junction; a read error may be the cause. This chain connects TRBV11-2 to TRBJ2-1; D could derive from TRBD1 or TRBD2 (6 bases each). The CDR3 is made up of 15 amino acids. Germline CDR1 reads SGHAT; CDR2 reads FQNNGV. CDR3 in amino acids: CDSSPRGAGVNEQFF. The CDR3 DNA reads TGTGACAGCAGCCCTAGGGGGGCGGGTGTAAATGAGCAGTTCTTC.

V is TRBV11-2 and J is TRBJ2-1, with a tentative D call TRBD2 (5 bases). Germline lookup yields CDR1 SGHAT and CDR2 FQNNGV. V was clipped by 5 bases and J by 15 bases, with 17 bases between them. The CDR3 contains 12 residues. CDR3 sequence: CASSPRVSDLFF. The CDR3 nucleotides are TGTGCCAGCAGCCCGAGGGTGAGCGATCTGTTCTTC.

This clonotype was counted only a few times. At one end, the junction sequence differs from germline, possibly due to a read error. The V and J genes are TRBV12-3 or TRBV12-4 and TRBJ1-5; D gene ambiguous. The CDR3 loop spans 15 amino acids. The DNA of the CDR3 is TGTGCCAGCAGCGGGGATATTTATAGCAATCGGCCCCAGCATTTC. This encodes CASSGDIYSNRPQHF.